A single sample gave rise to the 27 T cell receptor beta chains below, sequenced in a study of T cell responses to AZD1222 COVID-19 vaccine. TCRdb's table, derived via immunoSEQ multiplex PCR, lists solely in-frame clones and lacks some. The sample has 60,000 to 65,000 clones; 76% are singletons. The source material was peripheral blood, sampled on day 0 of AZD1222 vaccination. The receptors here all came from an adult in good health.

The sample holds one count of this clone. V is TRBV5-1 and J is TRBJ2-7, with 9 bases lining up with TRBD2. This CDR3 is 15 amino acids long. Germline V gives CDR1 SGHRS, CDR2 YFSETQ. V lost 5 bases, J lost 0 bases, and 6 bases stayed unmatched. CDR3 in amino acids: CASRLLAGDSYEQYF. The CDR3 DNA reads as TGCGCCAGCAGACTGTTAGCGGGGGACTCCTACGAGCAGTACTTC.

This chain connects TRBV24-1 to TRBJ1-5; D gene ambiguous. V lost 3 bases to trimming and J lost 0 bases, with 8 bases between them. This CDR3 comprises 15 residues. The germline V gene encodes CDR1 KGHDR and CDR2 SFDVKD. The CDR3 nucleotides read TGTGCCACCAGTGATCCCAGGAATAGCAATCAGCCCCAGCATTTT. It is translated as CATSDPRNSNQPQHF.

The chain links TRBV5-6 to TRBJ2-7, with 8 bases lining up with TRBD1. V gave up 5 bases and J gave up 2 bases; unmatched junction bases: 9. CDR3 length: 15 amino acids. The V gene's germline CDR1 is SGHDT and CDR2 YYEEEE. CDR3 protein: CASSTGTGIPYEQYF. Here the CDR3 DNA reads TGTGCCAGCAGTACCGGGACAGGCATCCCCTACGAGCAGTACTTC.

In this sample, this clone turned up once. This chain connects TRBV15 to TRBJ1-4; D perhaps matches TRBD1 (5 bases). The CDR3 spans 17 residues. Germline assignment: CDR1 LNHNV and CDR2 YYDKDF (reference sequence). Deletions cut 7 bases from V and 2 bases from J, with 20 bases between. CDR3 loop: CATTGRYGAGTNEKLFF. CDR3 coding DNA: TGTGCCACCACCGGGAGGTACGGGGCGGGGACTAATGAAAAACTGTTTTTT.

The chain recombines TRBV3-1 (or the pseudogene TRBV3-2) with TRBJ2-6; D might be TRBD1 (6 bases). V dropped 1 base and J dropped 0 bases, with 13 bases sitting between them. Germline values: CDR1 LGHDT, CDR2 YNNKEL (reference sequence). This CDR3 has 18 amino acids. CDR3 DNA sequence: TGTGCCAGCAGCCAAGTTTGGGACACTTACTCTGGGGCCAACGTCCTGACTTTC. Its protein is CASSQVWDTYSGANVLTF.

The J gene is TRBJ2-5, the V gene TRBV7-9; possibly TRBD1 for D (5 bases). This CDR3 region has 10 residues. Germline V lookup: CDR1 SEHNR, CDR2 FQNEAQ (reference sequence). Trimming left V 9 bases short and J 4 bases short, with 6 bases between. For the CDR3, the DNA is TGTGCCAGGGGGCCAGAGACCCAGTACTTC. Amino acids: CARGPETQYF.

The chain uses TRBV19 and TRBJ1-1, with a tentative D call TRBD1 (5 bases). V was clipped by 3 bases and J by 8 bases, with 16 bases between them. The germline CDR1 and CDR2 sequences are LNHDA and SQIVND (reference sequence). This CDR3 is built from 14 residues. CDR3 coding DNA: TGTGCCAGTAGTATGGGCGGGGACCTGGGCGAAGCTTTCTTT. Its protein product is CASSMGGDLGEAFF.

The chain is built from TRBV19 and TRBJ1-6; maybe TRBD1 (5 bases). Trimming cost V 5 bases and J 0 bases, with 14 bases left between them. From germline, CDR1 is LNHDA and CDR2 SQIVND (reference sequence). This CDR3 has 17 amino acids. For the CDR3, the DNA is TGTGCCAGTAGTTCGGACGGGACCCGCTCCTATAATTCACCCCTCCACTTT. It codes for CASSSDGTRSYNSPLHF. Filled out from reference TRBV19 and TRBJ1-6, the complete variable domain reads DGGITQSPKYLFRKEGQNVTLSCEQNLNHDAMYWYRQDPGQGLRLIYYSQIVNDFQKGDIAEGYSVSREKKESFPLTVTSAQKNPTAFYLCASSSDGTRSYNSPLHFGNGTRLTVT.

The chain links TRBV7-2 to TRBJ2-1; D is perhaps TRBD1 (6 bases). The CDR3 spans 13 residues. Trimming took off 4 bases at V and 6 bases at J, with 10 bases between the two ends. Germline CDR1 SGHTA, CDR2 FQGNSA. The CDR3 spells CASSYRESNEQFF. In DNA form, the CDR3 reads TGTGCCAGCAGCTACAGGGAAAGCAATGAGCAGTTCTTC.

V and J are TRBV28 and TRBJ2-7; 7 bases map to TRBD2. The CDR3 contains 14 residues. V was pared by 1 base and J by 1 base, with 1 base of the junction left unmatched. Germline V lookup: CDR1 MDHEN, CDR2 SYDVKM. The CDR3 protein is CASSLSGGSYEQYF. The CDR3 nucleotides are TGTGCCAGCAGTTTATCGGGGGGATCCTACGAGCAGTACTTC.

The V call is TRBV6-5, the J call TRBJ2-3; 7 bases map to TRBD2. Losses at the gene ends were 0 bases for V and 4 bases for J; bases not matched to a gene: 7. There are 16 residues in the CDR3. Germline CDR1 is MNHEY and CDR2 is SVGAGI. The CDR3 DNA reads TGTGCCAGCAGTTACTCGGGAGGGGCGAGAGCAGATACGCAGTATTTT. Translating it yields CASSYSGGARADTQYF.

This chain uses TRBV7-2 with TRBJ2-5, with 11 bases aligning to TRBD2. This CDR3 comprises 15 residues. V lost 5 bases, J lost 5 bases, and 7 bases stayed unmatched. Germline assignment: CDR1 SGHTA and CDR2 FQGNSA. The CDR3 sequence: CASSPSSGGRETQYF. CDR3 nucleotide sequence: TGTGCCAGCAGCCCCTCTAGCGGGGGGCGGGAGACCCAGTACTTC.

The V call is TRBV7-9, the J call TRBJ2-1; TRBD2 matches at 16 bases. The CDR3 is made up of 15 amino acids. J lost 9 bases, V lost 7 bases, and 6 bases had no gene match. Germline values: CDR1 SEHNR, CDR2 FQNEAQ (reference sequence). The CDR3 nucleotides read TGTGCCAGCACCCAGGGACTAGCGGGGGGGACTGAGCAGTTCTTC. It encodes CASTQGLAGGTEQFF.

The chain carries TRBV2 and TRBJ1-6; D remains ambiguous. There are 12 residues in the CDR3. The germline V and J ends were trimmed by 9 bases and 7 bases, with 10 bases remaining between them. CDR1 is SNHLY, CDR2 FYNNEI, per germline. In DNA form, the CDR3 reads TGTGCCAGTTCGACTGGGAATTCACCCCTCCACTTT. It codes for CASSTGNSPLHF.

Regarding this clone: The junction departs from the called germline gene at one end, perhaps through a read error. The CDR3 DNA reads TGTGCCAGCAGTGACTGGCGGGGGGTGCTGTTTTTT. The encoded protein is CASSDWRGVLFF. The chain links TRBV25-1 to TRBJ2-2, with 8 nucleotides matching TRBD2. The CDR3 runs to 12 residues. Germline V CDR1 and CDR2: MGHDK, SYGVNS.

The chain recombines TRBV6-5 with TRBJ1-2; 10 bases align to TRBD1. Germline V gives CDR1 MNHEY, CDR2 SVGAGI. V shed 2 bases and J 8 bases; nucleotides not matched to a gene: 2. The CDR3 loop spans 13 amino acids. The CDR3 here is CASSYGTGVGYTF. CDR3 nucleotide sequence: TGTGCCAGCAGTTACGGGACAGGGGTCGGCTACACCTTC.

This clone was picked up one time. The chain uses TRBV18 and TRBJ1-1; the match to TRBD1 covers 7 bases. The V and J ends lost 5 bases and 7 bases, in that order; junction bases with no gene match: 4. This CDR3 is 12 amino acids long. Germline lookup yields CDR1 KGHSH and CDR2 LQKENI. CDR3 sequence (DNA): TGTGCCAGCTCAGGGGACAGCCGTGAAGCTTTCTTT. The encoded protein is CASSGDSREAFF.

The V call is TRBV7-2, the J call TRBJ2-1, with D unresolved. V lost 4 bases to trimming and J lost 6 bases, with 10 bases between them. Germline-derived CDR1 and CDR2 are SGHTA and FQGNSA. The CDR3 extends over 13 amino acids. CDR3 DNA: TGTGCCAGCAGCTCCCTTCAGATCAATGAGCAGTTCTTC. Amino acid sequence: CASSSLQINEQFF.

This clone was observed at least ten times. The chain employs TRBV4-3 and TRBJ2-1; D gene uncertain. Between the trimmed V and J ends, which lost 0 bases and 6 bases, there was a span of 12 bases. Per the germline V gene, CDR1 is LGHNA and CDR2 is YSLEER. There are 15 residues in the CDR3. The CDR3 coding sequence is TGCGCCAGCAGCCAAGATGGAAACCGCATCAATGAGCAGTTCTTC. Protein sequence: CASSQDGNRINEQFF.

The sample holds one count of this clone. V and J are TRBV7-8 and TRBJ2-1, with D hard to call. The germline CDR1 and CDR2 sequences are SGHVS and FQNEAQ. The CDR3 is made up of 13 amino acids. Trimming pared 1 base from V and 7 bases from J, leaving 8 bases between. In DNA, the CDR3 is TGTGCCAGCAGCTTAGGGGGTTGGAATGAGCAGTTCTTC. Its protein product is CASSLGGWNEQFF. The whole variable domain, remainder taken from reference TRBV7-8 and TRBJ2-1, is GAGVSQSPRYKVAKRGQDVALRCDPISGHVSLFWYQQALGQGPEFLTYFQNEAQLDKSGLPSDRFFAERPEGSVSTLKIQRTQQEDSAVYLCASSLGGWNEQFFGPGTRLTVL.

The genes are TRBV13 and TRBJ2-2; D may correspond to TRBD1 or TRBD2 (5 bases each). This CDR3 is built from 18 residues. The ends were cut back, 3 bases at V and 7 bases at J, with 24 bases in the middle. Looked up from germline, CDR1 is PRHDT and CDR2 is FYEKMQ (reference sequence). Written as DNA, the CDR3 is TGTGCCAGCAGCTTCGTACCTAGCTGGGGGTTATCGGGCGGGGAGCTGTTTTTT. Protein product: CASSFVPSWGLSGGELFF.

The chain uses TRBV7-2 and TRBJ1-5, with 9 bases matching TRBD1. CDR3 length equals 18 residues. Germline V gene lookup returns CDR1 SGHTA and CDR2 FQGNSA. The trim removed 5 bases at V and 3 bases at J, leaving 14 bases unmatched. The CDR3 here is CASSHFSPGQGNNQPQHF. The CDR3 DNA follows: TGTGCCAGCAGCCACTTCTCACCGGGACAGGGAAACAATCAGCCCCAGCATTTT.

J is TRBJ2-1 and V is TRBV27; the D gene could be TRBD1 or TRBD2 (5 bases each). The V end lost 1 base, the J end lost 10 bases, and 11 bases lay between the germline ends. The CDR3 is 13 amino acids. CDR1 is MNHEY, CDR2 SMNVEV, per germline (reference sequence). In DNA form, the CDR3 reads TGTGCCAGCAGTTTATTGGGGACCTCGGAGCAGTTCTTC. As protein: CASSLLGTSEQFF.

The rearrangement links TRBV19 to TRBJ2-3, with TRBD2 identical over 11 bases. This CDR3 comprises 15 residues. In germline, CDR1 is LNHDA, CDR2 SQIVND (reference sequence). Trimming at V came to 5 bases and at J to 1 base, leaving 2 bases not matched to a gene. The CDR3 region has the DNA TGTGCCAGTAGTTTACTAGCGGGGGGCACAGATACGCAGTATTTT. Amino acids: CASSLLAGGTDTQYF.

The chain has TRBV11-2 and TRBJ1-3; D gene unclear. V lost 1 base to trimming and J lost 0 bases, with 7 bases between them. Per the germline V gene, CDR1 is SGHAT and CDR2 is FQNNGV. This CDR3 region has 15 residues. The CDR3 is CASSLAGSSGNTIYF. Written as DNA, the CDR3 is TGTGCCAGCAGCTTAGCGGGCAGCTCTGGAAACACCATATATTTT.

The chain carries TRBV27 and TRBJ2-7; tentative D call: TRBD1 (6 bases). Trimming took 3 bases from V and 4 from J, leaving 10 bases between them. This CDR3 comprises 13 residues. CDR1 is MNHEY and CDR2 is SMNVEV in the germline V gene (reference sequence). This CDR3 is CASSFGGQYEQYF. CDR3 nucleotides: TGTGCCAGCAGTTTTGGGGGACAATACGAGCAGTACTTC.

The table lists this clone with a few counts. The chain's CDR3 is CASSPLGTSGGATGELFF. CDR3 DNA: TGCGCCAGCAGCCCCCTCGGGACTAGCGGGGGGGCCACCGGGGAGCTGTTTTTT. The chain uses TRBV23-1 and TRBJ2-2; 16 nucleotides match TRBD2. TRBV23-1 is an open reading frame, and its role is uncertain. V shed 6 bases, J shed 4 bases, and the junction held 8 bases outside the gene matches. CDR3 length equals 18 residues.